This T cell receptor (beta chain) was identified during a study of T cell repertoires in cytomegalovirus infection. Background on the study: HLA-C-restricted CMV epitopes, recently identified, and well-studied HLA-B-restricted ones were used by the study. Indications of both CMV infection and matching HLA type were provided by public TCR beta signatures.

This clonotype has only a few counts. Its specificity is not known. This CDR3 region has 15 residues. With V trimmed by 4 bases and J by 6 bases, 10 bases remained unmatched. Per the germline V gene, CDR1 is SGHDN and CDR2 is FVKESK. MiXCR, run by TCRdb on the reads, gives a single entry per CDR3 protein. The sample gives roughly 990,000 distinct CDR3 sequences, approximately 30% of which show up once; around an eighth is in the top ten. The study's findings and limits: Cumulated frequencies of public TCR beta families served to identify carriers of CMV plus the relevant HLA. CMV-specific TCR beta clonotypes restricted by HLA-C dominated the ex vivo response.

Sequenced here: cultured CD8+ T cells from PBMCs, sampled from culture after CMV antigen stimulation. This receptor was identified in a human donor in good health (CMV status not recorded). Some clones in this sample may be carry-over from other donors' samples. The chain links TRBV14 to TRBJ1-2; 8 bases align to TRBD1. In DNA form, the CDR3 reads TGTGCCAGCAGCCCCGACAGGGGCGGAGTAAATGGCTACACCTTC. Amino acid sequence: CASSPDRGGVNGYTF.